These T cell receptor beta chains were read from a single sample in a study of shared clonotypes between healthy human individuals. Sequencing was performed with immunoSEQ multiplex PCR; in TCRdb, only in-frame clones are kept and a portion is missing. Of about 580,000 clones detected, roughly 98% appear once; the ten largest clones hold more than 0.3%. The sequencing input was naive CD8+ T cells sorted from blood. All receptors come from a man younger than 40 in good health. Both conserved end residues are part of each CDR3. The D gene is left open where the match is weak. For some rows the clone size is stated as once, few or many, or as a class when expanded; others skip it.

TRBD2 | TRBJ2-1 | . | TRBV7-6 | CASSKGAAGANNEQFF | TGTGCCAGCAGCAAAGGAGCGGCGGGAGCTAACAATGAGCAGTTCTTC
TRBD2 | TRBJ2-1 | . | TRBV4-1 | CASSQKPGLGSYNEQFF | TGCGCCAGCAGCCAAAAGCCGGGACTAGGGTCCTACAATGAGCAGTTCTTC
. | TRBJ2-1 | . | TRBV27 | CASSLKRSSYNEQFF | TGTGCCAGCAGTCTCAAGCGTTCCTCCTACAATGAGCAGTTCTTC
. | TRBJ2-7 | . | TRBV6-6 | CASQEEEYYEQYF | TGTGCCAGTCAAGAGGAGGAGTACTACGAGCAGTACTTC
. | TRBJ2-4 | . | TRBV5-1 | CASSSQPLDSPRLAKNIQYF | TGCGCCAGCAGCTCGCAGCCCCTGGACAGCCCCAGACTGGCCAAAAACATTCAGTACTTC
. | TRBJ1-1 | . | TRBV7-9 | CASSFSEGGITEAFF | TGTGCCAGCAGCTTTTCAGAGGGTGGTATCACTGAAGCTTTCTTT
. | TRBJ2-1 | . | TRBV10-2 | CASITNREIDNEQFF | TGCGCCAGCATTACAAACCGGGAAATTGACAATGAGCAGTTCTTC
. | TRBJ1-5 | . | TRBV6-5 | CARLRALGPNQPQHF | TGTGCCAGACTCCGGGCTTTAGGTCCTAATCAGCCCCAGCATTTT
. | TRBJ2-7 | once | TRBV5-5 | CASSPENRYYEQYF | TGTGCCAGCAGCCCAGAAAACCGCTACTACGAGCAGTACTTC
. | TRBJ2-3 | once | TRBV30 | CAWSVQSDTQYF | TGTGCCTGGAGTGTTCAGTCAGATACGCAGTATTTT
. | TRBJ2-7 | . | TRBV6-1 | CASSEVNFSYEQYF | TGTGCCAGCAGTGAAGTAAATTTCTCCTACGAGCAGTACTTC
. | TRBJ2-1 | . | TRBV5-1 | CASSLALGELSYNEQFF | TGCGCCAGCAGCTTGGCCCTCGGGGAGCTCTCCTACAATGAGCAGTTCTTC
TRBD2 | TRBJ2-2 | . | TRBV5-4 | CASSWEGNTGELFF | TGTGCCAGCAGCTGGGAGGGGAACACCGGGGAGCTGTTTTTT
. | TRBJ2-1 | once | TRBV5-1 | CASSLLGGSYNEQFF | TGCGCCAGCAGCCTTCTGGGGGGCTCCTACAATGAGCAGTTCTTC
. | TRBJ2-1 | . | TRBV27 | CASSVSLGLPSYNEQFF | TGTGCCAGCAGTGTCTCGTTGGGACTCCCCTCCTACAATGAGCAGTTCTTC
. | TRBJ1-2 | once | TRBV7-9 | CASSLADGEYYGYTF | TGTGCCAGCAGCTTAGCCGACGGGGAATACTATGGCTACACCTTC
. | TRBJ1-3 | . | TRBV28 | CASKTALDSGNTIYF | TGTGCCAGCAAAACAGCATTGGACTCTGGAAACACCATATATTTT
. | TRBJ1-2 | . | TRBV7-9 | CASSLDGPRGYTF | TGTGCCAGCAGCTTAGATGGTCCGCGGGGCTACACCTTC
TRBD2 | TRBJ2-1 | once | TRBV7-2 | CASSLRREYNEQFF | TGTGCCAGCAGCTTAAGGCGGGAGTACAATGAGCAGTTCTTC
TRBD1 | TRBJ2-1 | . | TRBV28 | CASSAPRDRGNNEQFF | TGTGCCAGCAGTGCCCCCCGGGACAGGGGCAACAATGAGCAGTTCTTC
. | TRBJ2-2 | . | TRBV5-1 | CASSQSRQAETGELFF | TGCGCCAGCAGCCAAAGCCGACAGGCCGAGACCGGGGAGCTGTTTTTT
TRBD1 | TRBJ2-7 | . | TRBV10-2 | CASCPGTGGRDYEQYF | TGCGCCAGCTGCCCCGGGACAGGGGGACGGGACTACGAGCAGTACTTC
. | TRBJ2-7 | . | TRBV19 | CASSIDWPPYEQYF | TGTGCCAGTAGTATCGACTGGCCTCCCTACGAGCAGTACTTC
TRBD2 | TRBJ2-1 | . | TRBV14 | CASSQGPSGSVYNEQFF | TGTGCCAGCAGCCAAGGGCCTAGCGGGAGTGTATACAATGAGCAGTTCTTC
. | TRBJ2-1 | . | TRBV28 | CASRLSGDEQFF | TGTGCCAGCAGGTTAAGTGGGGATGAGCAGTTCTTC
. | TRBJ2-1 | . | TRBV9 | CASSVARGATTYNEQFF | TGTGCCAGCAGCGTAGCTAGAGGCGCGACGACCTACAATGAGCAGTTCTTC
TRBD1 | TRBJ1-1 | . | TRBV15 | CATSRDGGGNTEAFF | TGTGCCACCAGCAGAGATGGAGGGGGCAACACTGAAGCTTTCTTT
. | TRBJ2-3 | . | TRBV11-2 | CASSHLFGGGGADTQYF | TGTGCCAGCAGCCACTTGTTCGGGGGCGGGGGTGCAGATACGCAGTATTTT
. | TRBJ2-5 | . | TRBV5-6 | CASISGETQYF | TGTGCCAGCATTTCCGGAGAGACCCAGTACTTC
TRBD2 | TRBJ2-1 | . | TRBV7-8 | CASSLASGVAGPYNEQFF | TGTGCCAGCAGCTTAGCCTCGGGTGTAGCGGGACCCTACAATGAGCAGTTCTTC
. | TRBJ2-3 | . | TRBV14 | CASSLSTDTQYF | TGTGCCAGCAGCCTTAGCACAGATACGCAGTATTTT
. | TRBJ2-7 | . | TRBV7-9 | CASSLARENEQYF | TGTGCCAGCAGCTTAGCGAGGGAGAACGAGCAGTACTTC
. | TRBJ2-5 | . | TRBV28 | CASKLVRDPRETQYF | TGTGCCAGCAAACTGGTGAGGGACCCGAGGGAGACCCAGTACTTC